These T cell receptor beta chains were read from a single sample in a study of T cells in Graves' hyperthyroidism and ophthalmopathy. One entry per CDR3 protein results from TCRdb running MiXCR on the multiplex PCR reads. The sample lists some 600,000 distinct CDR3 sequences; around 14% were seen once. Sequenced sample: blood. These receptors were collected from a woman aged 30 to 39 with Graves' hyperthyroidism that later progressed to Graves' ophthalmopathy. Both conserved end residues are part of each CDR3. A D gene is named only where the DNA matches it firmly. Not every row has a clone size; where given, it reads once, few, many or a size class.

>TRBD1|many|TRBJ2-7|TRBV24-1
CATSDAGTGIYEQYF
TGTGCCACCAGTGATGCCGGGACAGGGATCTACGAGCAGTACTTC
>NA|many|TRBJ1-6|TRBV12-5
CASGTYSGRFGSPLHF
TGTGCTAGTGGTACCTACTCAGGGCGGTTTGGTTCACCCCTCCACTTT
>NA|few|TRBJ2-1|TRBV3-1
CASSPQVRAEGDNEQFF
TGTGCCAGCAGCCCACAGGTTCGGGCGGAGGGTGACAATGAGCAGTTCTTC
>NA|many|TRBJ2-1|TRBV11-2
CASRPAGKAYNEQFF
TGTGCCAGCCGACCAGCGGGTAAGGCCTACAATGAGCAGTTCTTC
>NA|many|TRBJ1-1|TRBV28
CASSWGMNTEAFF
TGTGCCAGCAGTTGGGGCATGAACACTGAAGCTTTCTTT
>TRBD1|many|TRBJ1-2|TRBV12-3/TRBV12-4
CASSNNRGLSYGYTF
TGTGCCAGCAGCAATAACAGGGGGCTGAGCTATGGCTACACCTTC
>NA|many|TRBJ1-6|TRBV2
CASSLGASPLHF
TGTGCCAGCAGCCTCGGGGCTTCACCCCTCCACTTT
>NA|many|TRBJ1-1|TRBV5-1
CASSLAKGMNTEAFF
TGCGCCAGCAGCTTGGCTAAGGGCATGAACACTGAAGCTTTCTTT
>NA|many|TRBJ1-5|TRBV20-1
CSAPGQPNQPQHF
TGCAGTGCCCCGGGACAACCCAATCAGCCCCAGCATTTT
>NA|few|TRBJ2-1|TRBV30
CAWSPGSGEQYNEQFF
TGTGCCTGGAGTCCAGGCTCGGGGGAACAATACAATGAGCAGTTCTTC
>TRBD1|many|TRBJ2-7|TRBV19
CASSDRGLSYEQYF
TGTGCCAGCTCCGACAGGGGGCTCTCCTACGAGCAGTACTTC
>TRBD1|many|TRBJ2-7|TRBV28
CASSYPRGPGYYEQYF
TGTGCCAGCAGTTACCCGAGGGGGCCCGGTTACTACGAGCAGTACTTC
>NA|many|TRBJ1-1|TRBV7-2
CASRELNTEAFF
TGTGCCAGCCGCGAACTGAACACTGAAGCTTTCTTT
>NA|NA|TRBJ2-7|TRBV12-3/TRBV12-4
CASSGGGGICEQYF
TGTGCCAGCAGTGGCGGGGGCGGGATCTGCGAGCAGTACTTC
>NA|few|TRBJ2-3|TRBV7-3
CASSPRGVTDTQYF
TGTGCCAGCAGCCCCCGCGGGGTTACAGATACGCAGTATTTT
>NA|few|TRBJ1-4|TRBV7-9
CASSRTVGDEKLFF
TGTGCCAGCAGCCGGACAGTGGGAGATGAAAAACTGTTTTTT
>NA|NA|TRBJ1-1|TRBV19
CASNLAGVNTEAFF
TGTGCCAGTAATCTGGCAGGGGTGAACACTGAAGCTTTCTTT
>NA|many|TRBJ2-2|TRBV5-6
CASSSLLSAAANTGELFF
TGTGCCAGCAGCTCTCTACTATCGGCAGCGGCGAACACCGGGGAGCTGTTTTTT
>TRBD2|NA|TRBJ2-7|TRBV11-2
CASSLDQGLASYEQYF
TGTGCCAGCAGCTTAGACCAGGGACTAGCCTCCTACGAGCAGTACTTC
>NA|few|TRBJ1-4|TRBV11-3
CASSQGTEEKLFF
TGTGCCAGCAGCCAGGGGACGGAGGAAAAACTGTTTTTT
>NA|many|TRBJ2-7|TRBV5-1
CASSSLNGRESEQYF
TGCGCCAGCAGCTCGCTTAATGGTCGGGAGTCCGAGCAGTACTTC
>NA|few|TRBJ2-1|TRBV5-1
CASSFIDRNSYNEQFF
TGCGCCAGCAGCTTCATAGACAGGAACTCCTACAATGAGCAGTTCTTC
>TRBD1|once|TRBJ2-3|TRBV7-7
CASSPGDRVGTDTQYF
TGTGCTAGCAGCCCGGGCGACAGGGTCGGCACAGATACGCAGTATTTT
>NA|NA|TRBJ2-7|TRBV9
CASSQDIGTVAYEQYF
TGCGCCAGCAGCCAAGATATAGGAACCGTTGCCTACGAGCAGTACTTC
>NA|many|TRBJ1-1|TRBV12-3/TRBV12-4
CASSFSGWTEAFF
TGTGCCAGCAGTTTCTCGGGGTGGACTGAAGCTTTCTTT
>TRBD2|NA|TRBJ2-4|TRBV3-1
CASSPGGNIQYF
TGTGCCAGCAGCCCGGGAGGGAACATTCAGTACTTC
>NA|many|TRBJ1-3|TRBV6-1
CASSERKVAGNTIYF
TGTGCCAGCAGTGAGCGGAAAGTAGCTGGAAACACCATATATTTT
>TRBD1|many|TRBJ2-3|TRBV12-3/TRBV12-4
CASSPGTGSTDTQYF
TGTGCCAGCAGTCCAGGGACAGGGAGCACAGATACGCAGTATTTT
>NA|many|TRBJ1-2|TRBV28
CASSLAPVASTGGYTF
TGTGCCAGCAGTTTAGCACCAGTGGCCTCAACGGGGGGCTACACCTTC
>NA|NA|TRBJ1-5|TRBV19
CATQNGYQPQHF
TGTGCCACCCAAAATGGGTATCAGCCCCAGCATTTT
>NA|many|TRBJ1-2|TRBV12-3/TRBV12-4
CASSFHLDILATGYTF
TGTGCCAGCAGTTTCCACCTAGACATCCTGGCGACTGGCTACACCTTC
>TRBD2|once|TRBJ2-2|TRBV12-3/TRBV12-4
CASSPGVGGQREAHRGAVF
TGTGCCAGCAGTCCCGGAGTGGGGGGCCAGCGGGAGGCCCACCGGGGAGCTGTTTTT
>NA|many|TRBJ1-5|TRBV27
CASSFRGEEQPQHF
TGTGCCAGCAGTTTCCGGGGTGAGGAACAGCCCCAGCATTTT
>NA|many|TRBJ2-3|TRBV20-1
CSAISGGGTDTQYF
TGCAGTGCTATTAGCGGAGGGGGCACAGATACGCAGTATTTT
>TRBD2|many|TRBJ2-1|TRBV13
CASSSEGLAGVANEQFF
TGTGCCAGCAGCTCCGAAGGACTAGCGGGAGTAGCGAATGAGCAGTTCTTC
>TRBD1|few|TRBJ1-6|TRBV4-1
CASSSEQGSSYNSPLHF
TGCGCCAGCAGCTCCGAACAGGGGAGCTCCTATAATTCACCCCTCCACTTT
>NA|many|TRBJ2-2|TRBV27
CASSLGGTYTGELFF
TGTGCCAGCAGTTTAGGTGGGACATACACCGGGGAGCTGTTTTTT
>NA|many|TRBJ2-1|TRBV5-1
CALPGSARPYNEQFF
TGCGCCCTGCCTGGGAGCGCTCGACCCTACAATGAGCAGTTCTTC
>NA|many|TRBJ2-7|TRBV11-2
CASSLGTGIYEQYF
TGTGCCAGCAGCTTAGGAACAGGGATCTACGAGCAGTACTTC
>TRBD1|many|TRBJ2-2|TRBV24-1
CATSDRTGDGELFF
TGTGCCACCAGTGACCGGACAGGGGACGGGGAGCTGTTTTTT
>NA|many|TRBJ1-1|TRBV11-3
CASSLFALFGNTEAFF
TGTGCCAGCAGCTTATTCGCGTTATTTGGGAACACTGAAGCTTTCTTT